The 17 T cell receptor beta chains given below trace back to one sample, sequenced in a study of cytomegalovirus exposure and HLA in healthy donors. Primers: 60 Vbeta forward and 13 Jbeta reverse. This table comes from immunoSEQ multiplex PCR, and its TCRdb copy is limited to in-frame clones, with some not included. The table for this sample gives 77,000 or so clones. The specimen sequenced was PBMCs. The receptors were gathered from a man under 40 in good health and CMV-seronegative.

The V gene is TRBV6-1, the J gene TRBJ1-2, with a possible D match to TRBD1 (6 bases). Deletions cut 3 bases from V and 5 bases from J, with 10 bases between. The CDR3 runs to 13 residues. Per germline, CDR1 MNHNS and CDR2 SASEGT. CDR3 sequence reads: CASSDLRGYGYTF. For the CDR3, the DNA is TGTGCCAGCAGTGATTTGAGGGGGTATGGCTACACCTTC.

This chain connects TRBV15 to TRBJ2-2, with a tentative D call TRBD2 (6 bases). CDR1 and CDR2 (germline): LNHNV, YYDKDF (reference sequence). Trimming left V 1 base short and J 0 bases short, with 12 bases between. This CDR3 has 17 amino acids. The CDR3 coding sequence is TGTGCCACCAGCAGAGGAAACGGGAGAACGAACACCGGGGAGCTGTTTTTT. This codes for CATSRGNGRTNTGELFF.

This rearrangement joins TRBV6-1 to TRBJ2-7; D might be TRBD2 (7 bases). Germline V gene sequence: CDR1 MNHNS, CDR2 SASEGT. This CDR3 region has 17 residues. The V end lost 2 bases, the J end lost 2 bases, and 19 bases lay between the germline ends. This chain's CDR3 is CASSERGGLAAPYEQYF. The CDR3 DNA is TGTGCCAGCAGTGAAAGGGGGGGGCTAGCGGCTCCCTACGAGCAGTACTTC.

The chain uses TRBV4-3 and TRBJ1-1; D gene ambiguous. This CDR3 is 15 amino acids long. V was shortened by 0 bases and J by 7 bases, with 15 bases between the two germline ends. CDR1 LGHNA and CDR2 YSLEER come from the germline V gene. The CDR3 region is CASSQDLEGNVEAFF. Written as DNA, the CDR3 is TGCGCCAGCAGCCAAGATCTTGAGGGAAACGTTGAAGCTTTCTTT.

V gene TRBV6-6 combines with J gene TRBJ1-1; tentatively, D is TRBD1 (6 bases). From germline, CDR1 is MNHNY and CDR2 SVGAGI (reference sequence). Trimming took 6 bases from V and 1 from J, leaving 12 bases between them. The CDR3 covers 14 residues. The CDR3 DNA reads as TGTGCCAGCAGGGCAGGGGCAGAGAACACTGAAGCTTTCTTT. Translated: CASRAGAENTEAFF.

Note on this clone: The same CDR3 also results from other DNA sequences found in this sample. The rearrangement links TRBV6-4 to TRBJ1-1; D is perhaps TRBD1 (6 bases). Germline V gene lookup returns CDR1 MRHNA and CDR2 SNTAGT. CDR3 length equals 13 residues. The germline V and J ends were trimmed by 8 bases and 1 base, with 11 bases remaining between them. Here the CDR3 reads CASSSGENTEAFF. DNA for the CDR3: TGTGCCAGCTCGTCAGGGGAGAACACTGAAGCTTTCTTT.

V gene TRBV5-1 combines with J gene TRBJ2-2; a weak D match, TRBD1 (5 bases). The CDR3 has 14 residues. V shed 3 bases and J shed 4 bases, with 10 bases lying between them. The germline gives CDR1 SGHRS, CDR2 YFSETQ. This chain's CDR3 is CASSSLDSTGELFF. As DNA, the CDR3 is TGCGCCAGCAGCTCACTTGACAGCACCGGGGAGCTGTTTTTT.

For this clone: The junction does not match germline at one end; this may be a read error. The chain has TRBV11-3 and TRBJ2-1, with TRBD2 matching 8 bases. Germline V gene lookup returns CDR1 SGHNT and CDR2 YENEEA. The CDR3 covers 15 residues. CDR3 nucleotides: TGTGCCGGCAGGTCCGGGACTAGGACCGACAATGAGCAGTTCTTC. This translates into CAGRSGTRTDNEQFF.

The V gene is TRBV27, the J gene TRBJ2-3; D remains unclear. The CDR3 spans 14 residues. Per germline, CDR1 MNHEY and CDR2 SMNVEV (reference sequence). Trimming took off 5 bases at V and 5 bases at J, with 14 bases between the two ends. For the CDR3, the DNA is TGTGCCAGCAGTCCCACCCACTACGGAGATACGCAGTATTTT. As protein: CASSPTHYGDTQYF.

The V gene is TRBV5-1, the J gene TRBJ2-1; 8 nucleotides line up with TRBD1. This CDR3 spans 15 amino acids. Germline V lookup: CDR1 SGHRS, CDR2 YFSETQ. V shed 4 bases, J shed 1 base, and the junction held 4 bases outside the gene matches. CDR3 sequence: CASSINRGSYNEQFF. The CDR3 DNA is TGCGCCAGCAGCATTAACAGGGGGTCCTACAATGAGCAGTTCTTC.

V is TRBV15 and J is TRBJ2-1, with D perhaps TRBD1 (5 bases). The CDR3 loop spans 12 amino acids. The germline CDR1 and CDR2 sequences are LNHNV and YYDKDF (reference sequence). Trimming removed 1 base at V and 12 bases at J, with 10 bases between. The CDR3 DNA follows: TGTGCCACCAGCAGAGTGGGGCCCCGGCAGTTCTTC. This codes for CATSRVGPRQFF.

The J gene is TRBJ1-1, the V gene TRBV7-8; D call uncertain. Trimming shortened V by 0 bases and J by 5 bases, and 10 bases separated the two germline ends. The germline V gene has CDR1 SGHVS and CDR2 FQNEAQ. The CDR3 extends over 14 amino acids. The CDR3 DNA reads as TGTGCCAGCAGCTTAGCGGAAGGGAGAACTGAAGCTTTCTTT. It is translated as CASSLAEGRTEAFF.

The rearrangement joins TRBV7-3 to TRBJ2-1; 12 bases match TRBD2. Germline lookup yields CDR1 SGHTA and CDR2 FQGTGA. This CDR3 is 15 amino acids long. The junction had 8 bases not matched to a gene; V was cut back by 6 bases and J by 8 bases. CDR3 sequence: CASRSGLAGSDEQFF. CDR3 nucleotides: TGTGCCAGCAGATCCGGACTAGCGGGAAGCGATGAGCAGTTCTTC.

To note about this clone: Other DNA sequences in this sample translate to the same CDR3. The chain employs TRBV5-1 and TRBJ2-3; D unresolved. Germline CDR1 is SGHRS and CDR2 is YFSETQ. The CDR3 has 16 residues. The germline V and J ends were trimmed by 4 bases and 3 bases, with 18 bases remaining between them. The CDR3 DNA sequence: TGCGCCAGCAGCCCTGTTATAAGGAGTGGGACAGATACGCAGTATTTT. Its translation: CASSPVIRSGTDTQYF.

CDR3 amino acids: CASRPWTGTYEQYF. The CDR3 DNA is TGTGCCAGCAGACCCTGGACAGGTACCTACGAGCAGTACTTC. The genes are TRBV5-4 and TRBJ2-7; 7 bases are shared with TRBD1. V dropped 5 bases and J dropped 2; count of bases not matched to a gene: 7. CDR3 length equals 14 residues. Per the germline V gene, CDR1 is SGHNT and CDR2 is YYREEE (reference sequence).

The chain uses TRBV15 and TRBJ2-7; D is unresolved. Trimming left V 0 bases short and J 4 bases short, with 7 bases between. This CDR3 region has 13 residues. Germline-derived CDR1 and CDR2 are LNHNV and YYDKDF (reference sequence). DNA for the CDR3: TGTGCCACCAGCAGAGAGCTAGTGTACGAGCAGTACTTC. Protein: CATSRELVYEQYF.

This chain uses TRBV9 with TRBJ2-7; 7 positions match TRBD2. After removal of 4 bases from V and 4 bases from J, the junction contained 11 bases not matched to a gene. The CDR3 is 15 residues long. From germline, CDR1 is SGDLS and CDR2 YYNGEE. The CDR3 protein is CASSPGGRAGYEQYF. The CDR3 nucleotides read TGTGCCAGCAGCCCCGGGGGGAGGGCCGGATACGAGCAGTACTTC.